Here is one T cell receptor (beta chain) with its context. Its cognate antigen is unknown. A universal primer site was created by template switching, with the cDNA bearing unique molecular identifiers. Via MiXCR, TCRdb re-called the 5' RACE reads, giving one row per CDR3 protein. The table records 400,000 to 500,000 distinct CDR3 sequences, around 20% of them present only once. The data originate from a study of identical twins. Points from the study as a whole: Abundant beta clonotypes from cord blood bore fewer insertions; memory repertoires lacked this pattern. Shared out-of-frame alpha sequences (those common to twins) showed excess low generation probability.

V lost 3 bases to trimming and J lost 1 base; unmatched junction nucleotides: 6. The CDR3 covers 16 residues. Germline assignment: CDR1 GTSNPN and CDR2 SVGIG (reference sequence). The sample consisted of naive T cells sorted from blood. The V gene is TRBV30, the J gene TRBJ2-7; 13 nucleotides match TRBD2. The clonotype originates from a man aged 45-65 years in good health. The CDR3 coding sequence is TGTGCCTGGAGAGGACTAGCGGGAGAGTTGTCCTACGAGCAGTACTTC. It encodes CAWRGLAGELSYEQYF.